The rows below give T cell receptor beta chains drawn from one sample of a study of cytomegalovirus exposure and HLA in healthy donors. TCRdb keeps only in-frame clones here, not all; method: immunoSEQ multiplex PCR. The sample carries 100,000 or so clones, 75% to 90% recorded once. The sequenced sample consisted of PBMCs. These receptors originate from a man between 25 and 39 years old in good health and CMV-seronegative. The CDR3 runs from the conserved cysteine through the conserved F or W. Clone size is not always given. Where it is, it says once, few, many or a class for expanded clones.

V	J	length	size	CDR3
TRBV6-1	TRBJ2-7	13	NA	CATSPRAPYEQYF
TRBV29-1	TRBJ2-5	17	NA	CSVEARVDRGVGETQYF
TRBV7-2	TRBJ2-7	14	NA	CASSARQGTYEQYF
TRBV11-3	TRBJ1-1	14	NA	CASSSTGENTEAFF
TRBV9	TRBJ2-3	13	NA	CASSQSPSDTQYF
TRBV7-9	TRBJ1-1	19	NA	CASSSKTTRDRRYLTEAFF
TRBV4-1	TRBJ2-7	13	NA	CASSQDGGVEQYF
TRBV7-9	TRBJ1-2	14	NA	CASKVGRELDGYTF
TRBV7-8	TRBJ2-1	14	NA	CASKGTDSYNEQFF
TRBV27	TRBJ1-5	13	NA	CASSFSLNQPQHF
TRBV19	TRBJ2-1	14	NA	CASSIAGGGNEQFF
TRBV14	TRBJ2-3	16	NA	CASSQGVAGGTDTQYF
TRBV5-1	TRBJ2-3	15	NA	CASSSSLAGVGTQYF
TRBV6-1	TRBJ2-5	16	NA	CASSDPRGLNVETQYF
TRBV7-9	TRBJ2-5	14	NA	CASSLRLTTETQYF
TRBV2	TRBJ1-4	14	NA	CASGKGQFAEKLFF
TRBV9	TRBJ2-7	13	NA	CASSAGGRGEQYF
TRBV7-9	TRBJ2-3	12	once	CASSPTADTQYF
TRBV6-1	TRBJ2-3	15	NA	CASSEALGTMDTQYF
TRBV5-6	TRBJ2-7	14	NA	CASSLAGGSYEQYF
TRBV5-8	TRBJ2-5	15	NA	CASSLRLAGGETQYF
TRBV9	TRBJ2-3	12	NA	CASSVVENTQYF
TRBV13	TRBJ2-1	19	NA	CASSSWTSGGETTYNEQFF
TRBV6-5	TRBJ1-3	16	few	CASSYSRQHSGNTIYF
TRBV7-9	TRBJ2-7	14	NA	CASSLDGNSYEQYF
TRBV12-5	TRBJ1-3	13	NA	CASGLLFPVTIYF
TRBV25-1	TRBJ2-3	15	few	CASTGGVVWADTQYF
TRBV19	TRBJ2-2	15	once	CASSILEGAAGELFF
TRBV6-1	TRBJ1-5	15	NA	CASNGQEYSNQPQHF
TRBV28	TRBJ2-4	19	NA	CASSSPTSGRYLAKNIQYF
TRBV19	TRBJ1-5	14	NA	CASSPRGGNQPQHF
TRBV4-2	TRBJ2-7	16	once	CASSQIGQGNSYEQYF
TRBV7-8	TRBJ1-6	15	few	CASSFQTGGSSPLHF
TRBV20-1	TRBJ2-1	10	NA	CSAQYNEQFF
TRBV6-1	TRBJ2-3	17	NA	CASSEAAGTGRTDTQYF
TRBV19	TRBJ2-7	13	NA	CASSADRGYEQYF
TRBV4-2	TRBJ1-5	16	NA	CASSQDFPTGWEPQHF
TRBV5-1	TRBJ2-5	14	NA	CASSLVVREETQYF
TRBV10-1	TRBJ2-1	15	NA	CASPRLAPSRDEQFF
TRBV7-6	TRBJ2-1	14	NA	CASSLWTADNEQFF
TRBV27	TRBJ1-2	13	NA	CASSRAGYYGYTF
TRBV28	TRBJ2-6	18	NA	CASSSPPGGPSGANVLTF
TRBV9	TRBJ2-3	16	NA	CASSAQHGTSTDTQYF
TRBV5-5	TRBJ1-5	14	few	CASSFIQALEPQHF
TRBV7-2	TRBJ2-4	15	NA	CASSPQGLAKNIQYF